This is a list of T cell receptor beta chains from one sample in a study of blood T cell repertoires in COVID-19. Assay: immunoSEQ multiplex PCR; the TCRdb copy retains only in-frame clones and omits some. Among about 390,000 clones listed, around 87% were seen once. The sequencing input was peripheral blood. The receptor set was obtained from a woman aged 60-70 years with COVID-19, enrolled during active disease. Each CDR3 is given with its conserved first and last residue. D genes are given only for firm matches. Where a row states a size, it is once, few, many or the class of an expanded clone; other rows omit it.

d_call	clone_size	j_call	v_call	cdr3_aa	cdr3_nt
TRBD1	NA	TRBJ2-1	TRBV10-1	CASSEYPGQFYNEQFF	TGCGCCAGCAGTGAGTACCCGGGACAGTTCTACAATGAGCAGTTCTTC
TRBD1	NA	TRBJ1-3	TRBV6-5	CASRPGQGAGNTIYF	TGTGCCAGCAGACCCGGACAGGGGGCGGGGAACACCATATATTTT
TRBD1	NA	TRBJ1-1	TRBV14	CASSQENRGGTEAFF	TGTGCCAGCAGCCAAGAAAACAGGGGTGGCACTGAAGCTTTCTTT
TRBD1	few	TRBJ2-7	TRBV11-3	CASSLAGTGLYEQYF	TGTGCCAGCAGCTTAGCCGGGACAGGGCTTTACGAGCAGTACTTC
TRBD1	NA	TRBJ1-3	TRBV27	CASSLQQGAGNTIYF	TGTGCCAGCAGTTTACAACAGGGGGCTGGAAACACCATATATTTT
NA	NA	TRBJ1-1	TRBV20-1	CSARAGSGAFF	TGCAGTGCTAGAGCAGGAAGCGGAGCTTTCTTT
TRBD2	NA	TRBJ2-1	TRBV20-1	CSASKSGVNYNEQFF	TGCAGTGCTAGTAAAAGCGGGGTTAACTACAATGAGCAGTTCTTC
TRBD2	NA	TRBJ2-5	TRBV7-2	CASSFGTSVKTQYF	TGTGCCAGCAGCTTTGGGACTAGCGTAAAGACCCAGTACTTC
NA	NA	TRBJ1-1	TRBV5-1	CASSKQASNTEAFF	TGCGCCAGCAGCAAGCAGGCTTCTAACACTGAAGCTTTCTTT
NA	NA	TRBJ2-2	TRBV6-6	CASSYSFPNTGELFF	TGTGCCAGCAGTTACTCCTTCCCGAACACCGGGGAGCTGTTTTTT
NA	NA	TRBJ2-5	TRBV4-2	CASSLEGGRETQYF	TGTGCCAGCAGCCTGGAGGGGGGGCGAGAGACCCAGTACTTC
TRBD1	NA	TRBJ1-6	TRBV5-1	CASSLGTGSGSPLHF	TGCGCCAGCAGTTTAGGGACAGGGTCTGGATCACCCCTCCACTTT
NA	NA	TRBJ2-5	TRBV19	CASSVRGETQYF	TGTGCCAGTAGTGTCCGGGGGGAGACCCAGTACTTC
NA	NA	TRBJ1-2	TRBV30	CAWSVISHGYTF	TGTGCCTGGAGTGTAATTAGTCATGGCTACACCTTC
NA	once	TRBJ1-4	TRBV6-6	CASSFQGSTNEKLFF	TGTGCCAGCAGTTTCCAGGGCTCGACTAATGAAAAACTGTTTTTT
TRBD1	few	TRBJ2-7	TRBV27	CASSARQGGQYF	TGTGCCAGCAGTGCCAGACAGGGCGGGCAGTACTTC
TRBD1	NA	TRBJ1-1	TRBV18	CASSPPRGQGAMNTEAFF	TGTGCCAGCTCACCTCCGAGGGGACAGGGGGCGATGAACACTGAAGCTTTCTTT
NA	NA	TRBJ1-5	TRBV19	CASSILYQPQHF	TGTGCCAGTAGTATCTTGTATCAGCCCCAGCATTTT
NA	once	TRBJ1-4	TRBV5-1	CASSQGSLNEKLFF	TGCGCCAGCAGCCAGGGATCCCTAAATGAAAAACTGTTTTTT
TRBD2	few	TRBJ2-7	TRBV5-6	CASSMGLAGSYEQYF	TGTGCCAGCAGCATGGGACTAGCGGGCTCCTACGAGCAGTACTTC
NA	NA	TRBJ2-3	TRBV5-1	CASSFQENDDTQYF	TGCGCCAGCAGCTTTCAGGAAAATGATGATACGCAGTATTTT
NA	NA	TRBJ2-7	TRBV25-1	CASTQGFGEQYF	TGTGCCAGCACCCAGGGGTTCGGCGAGCAGTACTTC
TRBD1	NA	TRBJ2-1	TRBV11-3	CASSFRTGQGNEQFF	TGTGCCAGCAGCTTTCGGACAGGGCAGGGCAATGAGCAGTTCTTC
NA	NA	TRBJ2-3	TRBV5-4	CASSGGPGNTQYF	TGTGCCAGCAGCGGCGGGCCGGGAAATACGCAGTATTTT
NA	NA	TRBJ1-1	TRBV18	CASSPDNGAEAFF	TGTGCCAGCTCTCCGGACAACGGCGCTGAAGCTTTCTTT
TRBD2	NA	TRBJ2-1	TRBV7-2	CASSFQRGDHEQFF	TGTGCCAGCAGCTTTCAGCGGGGGGACCATGAGCAGTTCTTC
NA	NA	TRBJ2-3	TRBV28	CASMPVSDTDTQYF	TGTGCCAGCATGCCGGTCAGCGACACAGATACGCAGTATTTT
TRBD1	NA	TRBJ1-2	TRBV11-2	CASSPDRGRGYTF	TGTGCCAGCAGCCCCGACAGGGGACGCGGCTACACCTTC
NA	NA	TRBJ1-2	TRBV19	CASTTRGRNYGYTF	TGTGCCAGTACCACCAGGGGCAGGAACTATGGCTACACCTTC
TRBD2	NA	TRBJ2-7	TRBV5-4	CASKSGGGAYEQYF	TGTGCCAGCAAATCTGGCGGGGGGGCCTACGAGCAGTACTTC
TRBD1	many	TRBJ2-7	TRBV4-1	CASSHSRTGGNYEQYF	TGCGCCAGCAGCCATTCCCGGACAGGGGGCAACTACGAGCAGTACTTC
NA	NA	TRBJ1-1	TRBV4-2	CASSQSEAGVTEAFF	TGTGCCAGCAGCCAATCGGAAGCAGGGGTCACTGAAGCTTTCTTT
NA	NA	TRBJ2-5	TRBV9	CASSVGLAGPETQYF	TGTGCCAGCAGCGTAGGGTTGGCGGGCCCGGAGACCCAGTACTTC
NA	NA	TRBJ2-5	TRBV20-1	CSARDFAQYF	TGCAGTGCTAGAGATTTCGCCCAGTACTTC
NA	NA	TRBJ1-5	TRBV28	CASSSAGRGNQPQHF	TGTGCCAGCAGTTCTGCGGGACGGGGCAATCAGCCCCAGCATTTT
NA	NA	TRBJ2-7	TRBV10-1	CASSESMGGYEQYF	TGCGCCAGCAGTGAGTCGATGGGAGGATACGAGCAGTACTTC
TRBD1	NA	TRBJ1-2	TRBV28	CASSIGTGGYTF	TGTGCCAGCAGTATTGGGACAGGAGGCTACACCTTC
NA	once	TRBJ1-1	TRBV2	CASRGGLTGMDTEAFF	TGTGCCAGCAGGGGGGGACTAACAGGGATGGACACTGAAGCTTTCTTT
NA	NA	TRBJ1-3	TRBV27	CARAGGNTIYF	TGTGCCAGGGCCGGGGGAAACACCATATATTTT
NA	NA	TRBJ2-7	TRBV5-1	CASSPGQYTYEQYF	TGCGCCAGCAGCCCTGGACAGTATACCTACGAGCAGTACTTC
NA	NA	TRBJ2-1	TRBV28	CASSAHLGDSYNEQFF	TGTGCCAGCAGTGCCCACCTAGGGGATTCCTACAATGAGCAGTTCTTC
NA	NA	TRBJ2-5	TRBV6-5	CASSLGQSVTQYF	TGTGCCAGCAGTCTAGGACAATCGGTGACCCAGTACTTC
TRBD1	few	TRBJ1-4	TRBV19	CASSPGGYRYNEKLFF	TGTGCCAGTAGCCCAGGGGGGTACCGCTATAATGAAAAACTGTTTTTT
NA	NA	TRBJ2-5	TRBV3-1/TRBV3-2	CASSQDRGYPQETQYF	TGTGCCAGCAGCCAAGATAGGGGGTATCCCCAAGAGACCCAGTACTTC
NA	NA	TRBJ2-7	TRBV2	CASTGHQYVEQYF	TGTGCCAGCACAGGACACCAATACGTAGAGCAGTACTTC